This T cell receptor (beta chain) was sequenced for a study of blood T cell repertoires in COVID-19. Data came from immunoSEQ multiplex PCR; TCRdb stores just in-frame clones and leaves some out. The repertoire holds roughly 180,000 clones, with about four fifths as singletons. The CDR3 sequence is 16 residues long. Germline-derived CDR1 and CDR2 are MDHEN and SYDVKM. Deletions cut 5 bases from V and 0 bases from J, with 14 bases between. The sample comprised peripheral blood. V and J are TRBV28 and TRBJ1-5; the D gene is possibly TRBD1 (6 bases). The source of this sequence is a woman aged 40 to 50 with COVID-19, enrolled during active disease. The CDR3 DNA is TGTGCCAGCAGTCCACGACAGGTCTATAGCAATCAGCCCCAGCATTTT. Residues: CASSPRQVYSNQPQHF.